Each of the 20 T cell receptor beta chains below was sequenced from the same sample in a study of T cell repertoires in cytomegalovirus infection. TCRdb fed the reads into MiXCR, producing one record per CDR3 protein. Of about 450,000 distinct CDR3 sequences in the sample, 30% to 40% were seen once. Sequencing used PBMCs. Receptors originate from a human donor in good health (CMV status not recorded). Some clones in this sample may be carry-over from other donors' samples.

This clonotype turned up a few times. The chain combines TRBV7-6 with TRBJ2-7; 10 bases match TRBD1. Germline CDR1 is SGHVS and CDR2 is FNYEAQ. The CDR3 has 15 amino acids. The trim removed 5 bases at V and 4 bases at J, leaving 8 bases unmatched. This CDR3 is CASSRGGDRGYEQYF. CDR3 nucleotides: TGTGCCAGCAGCCGAGGGGGGGACAGGGGATACGAGCAGTACTTC.

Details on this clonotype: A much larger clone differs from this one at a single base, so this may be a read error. Here the CDR3 reads CASTQRWDVQPQHF. In nucleotides, the CDR3 is TGTGCCAGCACCCAAAGGTGGGATGTTCAGCCCCAGCATTTT. The chain links TRBV7-2 to TRBJ1-5; D call uncertain. The CDR3 totals 14 residues. Per the germline V gene, CDR1 is SGHTA and CDR2 is FQGNSA. Between the trimmed V and J ends, which lost 7 bases and 6 bases, there was a span of 16 bases. Full variable domain (outside the CDR3, taken from reference TRBV7-2 and TRBJ1-5): GAGVSQSPSNKVTEKGKDVELRCDPISGHTALYWYRQSLGQGLEFLIYFQGNSAPDKSGLPSDRFSAERTGGSVSTLTIQRTQQEDSAVYLCASTQRWDVQPQHFGDGTRLSIL.

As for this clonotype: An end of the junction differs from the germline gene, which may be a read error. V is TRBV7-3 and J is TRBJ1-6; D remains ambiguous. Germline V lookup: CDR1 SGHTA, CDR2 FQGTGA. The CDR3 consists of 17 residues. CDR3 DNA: TGTGCCAGCAGCTTAATAGCGACACCCGACAAACATTCACCCCTCAAATTT. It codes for CASSLIATPDKHSPLKF.

For the CDR3, the DNA is TGCAGTGCTAGAGGACAGGGGGCTCAGCCCCAGCATTTT. Protein sequence: CSARGQGAQPQHF. The rearrangement links TRBV20-1 to TRBJ1-5; TRBD1 agrees at 10 bases. Germline CDR1 DFQATT, CDR2 SNEGSKA (reference sequence). Trimming cost V 1 base and J 6 bases; bases outside gene matches: 0. The CDR3 has 13 amino acids.

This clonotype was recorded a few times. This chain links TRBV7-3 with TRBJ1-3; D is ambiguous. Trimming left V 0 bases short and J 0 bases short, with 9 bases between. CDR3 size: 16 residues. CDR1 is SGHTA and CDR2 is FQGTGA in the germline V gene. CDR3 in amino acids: CASSLTPGLSGNTIYF. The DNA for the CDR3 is TGTGCCAGCAGCTTAACCCCAGGTCTCTCTGGAAACACCATATATTTT.

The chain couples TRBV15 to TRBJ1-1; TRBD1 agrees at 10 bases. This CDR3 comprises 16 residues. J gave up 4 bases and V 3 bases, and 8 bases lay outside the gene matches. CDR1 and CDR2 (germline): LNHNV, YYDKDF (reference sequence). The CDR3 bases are TGTGCCACCAGCAGCCCAAATGGACAGGGGGGCACTGAAGCTTTCTTT. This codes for CATSSPNGQGGTEAFF.

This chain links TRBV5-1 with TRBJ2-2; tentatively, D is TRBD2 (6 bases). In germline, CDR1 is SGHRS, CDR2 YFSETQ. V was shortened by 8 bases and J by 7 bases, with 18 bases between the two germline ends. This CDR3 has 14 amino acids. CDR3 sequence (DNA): TGCGCCAGTAGGGACTTCGCCCTGGGCGGGGAGCTGTTTTTT. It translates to CASRDFALGGELFF.

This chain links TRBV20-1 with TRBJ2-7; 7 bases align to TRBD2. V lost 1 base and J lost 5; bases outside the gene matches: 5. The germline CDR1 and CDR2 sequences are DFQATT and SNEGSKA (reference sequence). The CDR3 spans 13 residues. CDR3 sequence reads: CSARARGDHEQYF. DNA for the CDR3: TGCAGTGCTAGAGCCCGGGGGGACCACGAGCAGTACTTC.

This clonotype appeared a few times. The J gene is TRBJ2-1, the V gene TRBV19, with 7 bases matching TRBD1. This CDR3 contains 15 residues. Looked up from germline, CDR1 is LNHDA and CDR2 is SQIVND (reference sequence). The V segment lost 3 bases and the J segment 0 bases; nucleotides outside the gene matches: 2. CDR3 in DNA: TGTGCCAGTAGTATGGCAGGGGGCTCCTACAATGAGCAGTTCTTC. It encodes CASSMAGGSYNEQFF.

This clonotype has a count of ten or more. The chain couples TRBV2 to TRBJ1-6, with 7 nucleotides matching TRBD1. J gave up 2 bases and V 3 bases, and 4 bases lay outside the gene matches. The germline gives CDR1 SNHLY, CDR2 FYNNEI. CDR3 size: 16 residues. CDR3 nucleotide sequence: TGTGCCAGCAGTGATTCAGGGGGACCCTATAATTCACCCCTCCACTTT. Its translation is CASSDSGGPYNSPLHF.

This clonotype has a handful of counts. CDR3: CASSFPAGELFF. In nucleotides, the CDR3 is TGTGCCAGCAGCTTTCCCGCCGGGGAGCTGTTTTTT. The rearrangement links TRBV7-3 to TRBJ2-2; D call uncertain. This CDR3 is 12 amino acids long. Trimming took 3 bases from V and 6 from J, leaving 5 bases between them. Germline V CDR1 and CDR2: SGHTA, FQGTGA. The variable domain in full, completed from reference TRBV7-3 and TRBJ2-2, reads GAGVSQTPSNKVTEKGKYVELRCDPISGHTALYWYRQSLGQGPEFLIYFQGTGAADDSGLPNDRFFAVRPEGSVSTLKIQRTERGDSAVYLCASSFPAGELFFGEGSRLTVL.

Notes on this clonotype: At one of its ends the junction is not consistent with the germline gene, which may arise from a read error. CDR3 nucleotides: TGTGACAGCAGTTTATTGACAGGGGCCTACAATGAGCAGTTCTTC. It codes for CDSSLLTGAYNEQFF. This chain links TRBV12-3 or TRBV12-4 with TRBJ2-1; 8 nucleotides match TRBD1. The CDR3 loop spans 15 amino acids.

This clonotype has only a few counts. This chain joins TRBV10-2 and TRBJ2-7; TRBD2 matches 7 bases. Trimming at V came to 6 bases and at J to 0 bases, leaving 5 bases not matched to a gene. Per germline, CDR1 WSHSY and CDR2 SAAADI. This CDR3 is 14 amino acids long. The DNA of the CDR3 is TGCGCCAGCAGACCGGGACTAAGCTCCTACGAGCAGTACTTC. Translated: CASRPGLSSYEQYF.

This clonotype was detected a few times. The CDR3 DNA reads as TGCAGTGCTAGTCGTTCCGGGACAAGTCCCTACGAGCAGTACTTC. This gives the protein CSASRSGTSPYEQYF. The rearrangement uses TRBV20-1 and TRBJ2-7; a weak D match, TRBD1 (6 bases). The CDR3 runs 15 residues. Germline lookup yields CDR1 DFQATT and CDR2 SNEGSKA (reference sequence). V was trimmed by 3 bases and J by 2 bases, leaving 17 bases between them.

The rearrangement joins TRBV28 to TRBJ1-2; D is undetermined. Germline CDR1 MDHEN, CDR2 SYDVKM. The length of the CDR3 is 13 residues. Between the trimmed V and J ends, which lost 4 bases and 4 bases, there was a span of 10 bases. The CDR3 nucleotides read TGTGCCAGCAGTTCCAACTTTCGCTATGGCTACACCTTC. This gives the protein CASSSNFRYGYTF.

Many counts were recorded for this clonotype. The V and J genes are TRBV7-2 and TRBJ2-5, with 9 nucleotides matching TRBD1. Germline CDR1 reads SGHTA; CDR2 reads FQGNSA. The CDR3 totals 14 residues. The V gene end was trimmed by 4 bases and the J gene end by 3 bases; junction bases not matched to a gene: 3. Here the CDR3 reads CASSSGTGKETQYF. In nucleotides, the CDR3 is TGTGCCAGCAGCTCCGGGACAGGGAAAGAGACCCAGTACTTC.

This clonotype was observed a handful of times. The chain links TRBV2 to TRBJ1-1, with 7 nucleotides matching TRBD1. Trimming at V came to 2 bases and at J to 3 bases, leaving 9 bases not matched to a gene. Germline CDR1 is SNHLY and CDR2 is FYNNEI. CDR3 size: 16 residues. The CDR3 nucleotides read TGTGCCAGCAGTGAATTACCAGGGGGAACCCACACTGAAGCTTTCTTT. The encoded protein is CASSELPGGTHTEAFF.

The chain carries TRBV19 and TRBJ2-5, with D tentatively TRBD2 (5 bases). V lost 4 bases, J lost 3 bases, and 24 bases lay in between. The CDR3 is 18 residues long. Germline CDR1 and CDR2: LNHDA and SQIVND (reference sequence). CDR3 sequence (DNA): TGTGCCAGTAGTAACCCCCTTCCGGGGATTCTATCCAAAGAGACCCAGTACTTC. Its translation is CASSNPLPGILSKETQYF.

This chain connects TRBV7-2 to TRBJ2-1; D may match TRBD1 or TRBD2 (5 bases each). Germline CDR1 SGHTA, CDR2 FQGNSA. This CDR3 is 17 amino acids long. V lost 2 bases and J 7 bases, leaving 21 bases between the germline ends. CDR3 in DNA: TGTGCCAGCAGCTTATACCGGGACCGACTACGTATTAATGAGCAGTTCTTC. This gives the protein CASSLYRDRLRINEQFF.

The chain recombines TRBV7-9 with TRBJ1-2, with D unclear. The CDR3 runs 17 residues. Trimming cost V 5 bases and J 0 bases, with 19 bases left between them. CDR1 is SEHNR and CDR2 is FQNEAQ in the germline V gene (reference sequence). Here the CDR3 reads CASSPRTQPGPNYGYTF. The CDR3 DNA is TGTGCCAGCAGCCCAAGGACTCAACCAGGACCTAACTATGGCTACACCTTC.